Each of the 21 T cell receptor beta chains below was sequenced from the same sample in a study of response to subunit inactivated influenza vaccine. TCRdb itself ran the RT-PCR reads through MiXCR, one entry per CDR3 protein. The sample records 500,000 to 600,000 distinct CDR3 sequences, roughly 13% being singletons. The input for sequencing was PBMCs from blood, taken roughly 45 days after vaccination. The receptor source for this set is a man aged 50-60 years who received an inactivated influenza vaccine.

The rearrangement links TRBV3-1 to TRBJ1-4, with 7 positions matching TRBD1. In germline, CDR1 is LGHDT, CDR2 YNNKEL (reference sequence). The ends lost 3 bases at V and 6 bases at J; junction bases unmatched: 4. This CDR3 contains 14 residues. CDR3 DNA sequence: TGTGCCAGCAGCCAGGGGACAGCCTATGAAAAACTGTTTTTT. Translation gives CASSQGTAYEKLFF.

This chain connects TRBV7-9 to TRBJ1-2; D uncertain. This CDR3 comprises 13 residues. Germline CDR1 reads SEHNR; CDR2 reads FQNEAQ (reference sequence). The V end was cut by 1 base, the J end by 8 bases, with 11 bases between. This CDR3 is CASSLVRAQGYTF. The CDR3 DNA follows: TGTGCCAGCAGCTTAGTTCGGGCCCAGGGCTACACCTTC.

This clonotype was observed a handful of times. The J gene is TRBJ2-5, the V gene TRBV6-2 or TRBV6-3, with TRBD2 matching 8 bases. Germline CDR1 MNHEY, CDR2 SVGEGT. Trimming removed 4 bases from V and 1 base from J; junction bases left unmatched: 5. This CDR3 has 15 residues. CDR3 residues: CASSLQRGLQETQYF. Written as DNA, the CDR3 is TGTGCCAGCAGTTTGCAGCGGGGGCTCCAAGAGACCCAGTACTTC.

This clonotype came up once. The CDR3 spells CASSKGPGGFGGTEAFF. The DNA of the CDR3 is TGTGCCAGCAGCAAGGGTCCGGGGGGCTTCGGGGGCACTGAAGCTTTCTTT. The rearrangement uses TRBV5-6 and TRBJ1-1; D is perhaps TRBD1 (6 bases). The CDR3 length is 17 residues. The V gene lost 4 bases and the J gene lost 4 bases, with 23 bases spanning the gap. The germline V gene encodes CDR1 SGHDT and CDR2 YYEEEE.

V usage is TRBV7-2 and J usage is TRBJ2-7, with D maybe TRBD1 (5 bases). CDR1 and CDR2 from the germline V gene are SGHTA and FQGNSA. The CDR3 runs 13 residues. V shed 5 bases and J shed 3 bases, with 11 bases lying between them. The CDR3 loop reads CASSPDRRYEQYF. The CDR3 DNA follows: TGTGCCAGCAGCCCCGACAGACGCTACGAGCAGTACTTC.

This clonotype appeared a single time. The DNA for the CDR3 is TGTGCCAGCACGGAGGGAGATGGCAATCAGCCCCAGCATTTT. Translation gives CASTEGDGNQPQHF. J is TRBJ1-5 and V is TRBV2; D unresolved. CDR1 is SNHLY and CDR2 is FYNNEI in the germline V gene. V was pared by 7 bases and J by 2 bases, with 12 bases between. The CDR3 runs to 14 residues.

In DNA, the CDR3 is TGTGCCACCAGTGACGCGACAGGGATCCAAGAGACCCAGTACTTC. It encodes CATSDATGIQETQYF. The chain is built from TRBV24-1 and TRBJ2-5, with TRBD1 matching 7 bases. V shed 4 bases and J 1 base; nucleotides not matched to a gene: 5. Germline loops: CDR1 KGHDR, CDR2 SFDVKD. CDR3 length equals 15 residues.

There are many counts of this clonotype. The chain uses TRBV15 and TRBJ1-1; no clear D gene. In germline, CDR1 is LNHNV, CDR2 YYDKDF (reference sequence). The V end was cut by 3 bases, the J end by 0 bases, with 8 bases between. This CDR3 spans 14 amino acids. Written as DNA, the CDR3 is TGTGCCACCAGCAGGACAAACCTGAACACTGAAGCTTTCTTT. Translating it yields CATSRTNLNTEAFF.

The chain links TRBV2 to TRBJ2-5; D uncertain. CDR1 SNHLY and CDR2 FYNNEI come from the germline V gene. CDR3 size: 17 residues. Trimming shortened V by 6 bases and J by 3 bases, and 23 bases separated the two germline ends. The CDR3 region is CASRKRAYTEFEETQYF. CDR3 in DNA: TGTGCCAGCAGAAAACGGGCCTATACTGAATTTGAAGAGACCCAGTACTTC.

V is TRBV6-5 and J is TRBJ2-1, with 8 bases aligning to TRBD1. The length of the CDR3 is 15 residues. Germline CDR1 and CDR2: MNHEY and SVGAGI. With V trimmed by 2 bases and J by 6 bases, 6 bases remained unmatched. DNA of the CDR3: TGTGCCAGCAGTTACGGGGGACAGGAATTCAATGAGCAGTTCTTC. This sequence encodes CASSYGGQEFNEQFF.

The rearrangement links TRBV4-1 to TRBJ2-7; 8 bases agree with TRBD2. The CDR3 runs 17 residues. V trimming: 0 bases; J trimming: 4 bases; junction bases outside the gene matches: 11. From germline, CDR1 is MGHRA and CDR2 YSYEKL. The CDR3 here is CASSQEWVAGKTYEQYF. The CDR3 DNA reads TGCGCCAGCAGCCAAGAATGGGTAGCGGGGAAAACGTACGAGCAGTACTTC.

The rearrangement uses TRBV9 and TRBJ2-5; TRBD1 is a possible D gene (6 bases). Trimming stripped 3 bases from V and 0 bases from J, with 12 bases between. CDR3 size: 15 residues. The germline V gene has CDR1 SGDLS and CDR2 YYNGEE. The CDR3 DNA reads TGTGCCAGCAGCGGGGGCGACAGGAACCAAGAGACCCAGTACTTC. This encodes CASSGGDRNQETQYF.

The V and J genes are TRBV14 and TRBJ2-2; D unclear. CDR1 SGHDN and CDR2 FVKESK come from the germline V gene. The ends were cut back, 0 bases at V and 2 bases at J, with 7 bases in the middle. The CDR3 is 15 amino acids. The DNA for the CDR3 is TGTGCCAGCAGCCAAGATCGGTCAAACACCGGGGAGCTGTTTTTT. Its protein product is CASSQDRSNTGELFF. Using reference TRBV14 and TRBJ2-2 for the parts outside the CDR3, the full variable domain is EAGVTQFPSHSVIEKGQTVTLRCDPISGHDNLYWYRRVMGKEIKFLLHFVKESKQDESGMPNNRFLAERTGGTYSTLKVQPAELEDSGVYFCASSQDRSNTGELFFGEGSRLTVL.

This clonotype was counted many times. This chain uses TRBV12-3 or TRBV12-4 with TRBJ1-6; maybe TRBD1 (5 bases). V dropped 5 bases and J dropped 7 bases, with 15 bases sitting between them. CDR3 length equals 15 residues. CDR3 residues: CASSGRQAGNSPLHF. CDR3 DNA: TGTGCCAGCAGTGGTAGACAAGCAGGGAATTCACCCCTCCACTTT.

This clonotype was detected ten times or more. The chain links TRBV5-1 to TRBJ2-7; D remains ambiguous. V gave up 4 bases and J gave up 5 bases, with 10 bases separating them. The CDR3 totals 12 residues. The germline V gene encodes CDR1 SGHRS and CDR2 YFSETQ. The CDR3 DNA reads TGCGCCAGCAGCGAAAATTTGAACGAGCAGTACTTC. It translates to CASSENLNEQYF.

This clonotype came up a few times. The chain is built from TRBV7-2 and TRBJ2-3, with TRBD1 matching over 8 bases. Germline CDR1 is SGHTA and CDR2 is FQGNSA. Losses at the gene ends were 5 bases for V and 1 base for J; bases not matched to a gene: 8. The CDR3 length is 16 residues. CDR3 protein: CASSRRQGRGTDTQYF. The CDR3 DNA follows: TGTGCCAGCAGCCGCCGACAGGGGCGTGGCACAGATACGCAGTATTTT.

This clonotype was seen only a few times. The chain joins TRBV20-1 to TRBJ1-1; 11 bases match TRBD1. The CDR3 consists of 15 residues. Germline V CDR1 and CDR2: DFQATT, SNEGSKA (reference sequence). The junction had 7 bases not matched to a gene; V was cut back by 2 bases and J by 5 bases. The CDR3 bases are TGCAGTGCTAGAAGAGGACAGGGGGCGGGTACTGAAGCTTTCTTT. Its protein is CSARRGQGAGTEAFF.

This clonotype showed up just a few times. V and J are TRBV27 and TRBJ1-5; D uncertain. Germline V gene lookup returns CDR1 MNHEY and CDR2 SMNVEV (reference sequence). The CDR3 is 12 amino acids. The V end was cut by 5 bases, the J end by 5 bases, with 7 bases between. CDR3 loop: CASSTEDQPQHF. The CDR3 DNA reads as TGTGCCAGCAGTACAGAGGATCAGCCCCAGCATTTT.

This clonotype turned up a few times. This chain links TRBV7-6 with TRBJ2-7, with 7 bases matching TRBD2. CDR1 and CDR2 from the germline V gene are SGHVS and FNYEAQ. The CDR3 runs 15 residues. J gave up 3 bases and V 3 bases, and 8 bases lay outside the gene matches. The CDR3 sequence is CASSLASGADYEQYF. For the CDR3, the DNA is TGTGCCAGCAGCTTGGCCAGCGGGGCAGACTACGAGCAGTACTTC.

The chain joins TRBV11-3 to TRBJ2-3; TRBD1 agrees at 8 bases. Germline CDR1 SGHNT, CDR2 YENEEA. The CDR3 covers 16 residues. Unmatched junction bases numbered 12, after V lost 5 bases and J lost 5 bases. For the CDR3, the DNA is TGTGCCAGCAGCCCAGCCGACAGGGGAAGACAAGATACGCAGTATTTT. Translated, it gives CASSPADRGRQDTQYF.

This clonotype was observed a handful of times. The rearrangement links TRBV5-1 to TRBJ2-3; D unresolved. Germline V gives CDR1 SGHRS, CDR2 YFSETQ. The CDR3 has 14 residues. Deletions cut 3 bases from V and 3 bases from J, with 11 bases between. Here the CDR3 reads CASSSTSRTDTQYF. CDR3 DNA: TGCGCCAGCAGCTCCACTTCTAGAACAGATACGCAGTATTTT.